The rows below give T cell receptor beta chains drawn from one sample of a study of T-cell memory formation after mild COVID-19. TCRdb re-analysed the 5' RACE reads in MiXCR, keeping a single row per CDR3 protein. The sample yields hundreds of thousands of distinct CDR3 sequences, 15% to 20% seen once. The specimen was PBMCs or a T cell subset sorted from them (not recorded which). The receptor source for this set is an adult woman who had mild COVID-19 (a few samples of this study predate the infection). Cell type and time point are not known. CDR3s include the opening cysteine and the closing phenylalanine or tryptophan. Fields, in order: J gene, V gene, clone size, D gene, CDR3 protein, CDR3 DNA. The D gene is left open where the match is weak. Clone size is shown for a subset of rows, as once, few, many or a class of expanded clone.

j_call: TRBJ2-1; v_call: TRBV7-9; clone_size: few; d_call: TRBD1; cdr3_aa: CASSLLQGDNEQFF; cdr3_nt: TGTGCCAGCAGCCTCTTGCAGGGGGACAATGAGCAGTTCTTC
j_call: TRBJ1-1; v_call: TRBV7-9; clone_size: few; d_call: -; cdr3_aa: CASRPPRGSAEAFF; cdr3_nt: TGTGCCAGCAGGCCTCCCAGGGGAAGCGCTGAAGCTTTCTTT
j_call: TRBJ2-7; v_call: TRBV12-3/TRBV12-4; clone_size: -; d_call: TRBD2; cdr3_aa: CASSSPRTSGRAYEQYF; cdr3_nt: TGTGCCAGCAGTTCCCCCCGGACTAGCGGGAGGGCCTACGAGCAGTACTTC
j_call: TRBJ2-5; v_call: TRBV4-1; clone_size: few; d_call: -; cdr3_aa: CASSPDRGSTQYF; cdr3_nt: TGCGCCAGCAGCCCAGATCGGGGCTCGACCCAGTACTTC
j_call: TRBJ2-2; v_call: TRBV9; clone_size: many; d_call: -; cdr3_aa: CASSPRVASNTGELFF; cdr3_nt: TGTGCCAGCAGCCCCCGAGTAGCGTCAAACACCGGGGAGCTGTTTTTT
j_call: TRBJ1-2; v_call: TRBV24-1; clone_size: -; d_call: TRBD1; cdr3_aa: CATSDGTGAYGYTF; cdr3_nt: TGTGCCACCAGTGACGGGACAGGGGCCTATGGCTACACCTTC
j_call: TRBJ1-4; v_call: TRBV5-5; clone_size: -; d_call: TRBD1; cdr3_aa: CASSLRGTGKVANEKLFF; cdr3_nt: TGTGCCAGCAGCTTACGCGGGACAGGGAAGGTGGCTAATGAAAAACTGTTTTTT
j_call: TRBJ1-1; v_call: TRBV27; clone_size: -; d_call: -; cdr3_aa: CASALFWGNDHTEAFF; cdr3_nt: TGTGCCAGCGCGCTATTTTGGGGGAATGATCACACTGAAGCTTTCTTT
j_call: TRBJ2-1; v_call: TRBV2; clone_size: -; d_call: TRBD2; cdr3_aa: CASSALSGRGEQFF; cdr3_nt: TGTGCCAGCAGTGCCCTCAGCGGGAGGGGTGAGCAGTTCTTC
j_call: TRBJ1-1; v_call: TRBV24-1; clone_size: few; d_call: -; cdr3_aa: CATSASTSREAFF; cdr3_nt: TGTGCCACCAGTGCGAGCACATCTCGGGAAGCTTTCTTT
j_call: TRBJ1-3; v_call: TRBV7-9; clone_size: -; d_call: TRBD1; cdr3_aa: CASSSGQGPGNTIYF; cdr3_nt: TGTGCCAGCAGCTCCGGACAGGGCCCTGGAAACACCATATATTTT